The next 20 T cell receptor beta chains were all read from a single sample in a study of type 1 regulatory T cells (dated by TCRdb to the early 2020s). The listed sequencing device is Illumina MiSeq. The public reads were reanalyzed by TCRdb: fastp trimming at Q25, MiXCR alignment, in-frame beta chains only. Every distinct CDR3 protein forms one entry, paired with its most common genes and DNA. The sample records 2,600 or so distinct CDR3 sequences, 5% to 6.5% of which are singletons. 2.2% of the sample rests with the top ten. Sequences were obtained from CD4+ T cells, either the whole sample or a sorted fraction (not recorded which). The receptors were sampled from a human donor in good health.

This clonotype was seen a handful of times. It may be a read error: a sequence one base away is much more abundant. The chain is built from TRBV5-1 and TRBJ2-5; no clear D. The V gene lost 0 bases and the J gene lost 5 bases, with 5 bases spanning the gap. Germline CDR1 is SGHRS and CDR2 is YFSETQ. The CDR3 is 12 residues long. The CDR3: CASSLVEETQYF. For the CDR3, the DNA is TGCGCCAGCAGCTTGGTCGAGGAGACCCAGTACTTC.

Sample share makes this clonotype medium-sized. The genes are TRBV28 and TRBJ2-1; perhaps TRBD2 as D (6 bases). The CDR3 covers 15 residues. Germline CDR1 and CDR2: MDHEN and SYDVKM. V shed 5 bases and J shed 7 bases, with 18 bases lying between them. Here the CDR3 reads CASSAGGVAANEQFF. The CDR3 DNA follows: TGTGCCAGCAGTGCCGGAGGGGTAGCCGCTAATGAGCAGTTCTTC.

With regard to this clonotype: A much bigger clone sits one base away, suggesting this may be a read error. This sequence joins TRBV28 and TRBJ1-2, with TRBD1 as a possible D gene (6 bases). Germline V CDR1 and CDR2: MDHEN, SYDVKM. This CDR3 contains 11 residues. This CDR3 reads CASSQQGGHTF. The CDR3 coding sequence is TGTGCCAGCAGTCAACAGGGTGGCCACACCTTC.

With respect to this clonotype: This may be a read error: a much more frequent sequence differs by one nucleotide. This chain joins TRBV5-1 and TRBJ2-1, with 13 bases matching TRBD2. From germline, CDR1 is SGHRS and CDR2 YFSETQ. This CDR3 region has 15 residues. Trimming took 5 bases from V and 5 from J; bases not matched to a gene: 4. The CDR3 region is CASRSGTSGNNEQFF. CDR3 DNA sequence: TGCGCCAGCAGATCAGGGACTAGCGGGAACAATGAGCAGTTCTTC.

This clonotype is medium-sized. The chain carries TRBV9 and TRBJ2-6; D call uncertain. Germline V gives CDR1 SGDLS, CDR2 YYNGEE. The CDR3 has 15 residues. V was clipped by 0 bases and J by 0 bases, with 4 bases between them. The DNA for the CDR3 is TGTGCCAGCAGCGTAGCGAGCTCTGGGGCCAACGTCCTGACTTTC. Translated: CASSVASSGANVLTF.

In its sample, this clonotype ranks as medium-sized. The CDR3 DNA follows: TGTGCCTCTGGGGGTAGCGGGGCTTTCTCTGGGGCCAACGTCCTGACTTTC. Protein product: CASGGSGAFSGANVLTF. The V and J genes are TRBV10-3 and TRBJ2-6; 8 nucleotides agree with TRBD2. Germline V lookup: CDR1 ENHRY, CDR2 SYGVKD. V lost 11 bases, J lost 0 bases, and 12 bases stayed unmatched. CDR3 length: 17 amino acids.

As concerns this clonotype: One junction end does not reproduce the germline sequence, and a read error may be involved. This chain connects TRBV9 to TRBJ1-3; the D is unclear. Per germline, CDR1 SGDLS and CDR2 YYNGEE. This CDR3 has 12 residues. CDR3 sequence reads: CASSVAGSTIYF. DNA of the CDR3: TGTGCTAGCAGCGTAGCAGGAAGCACCATATATTTT. Drawing the rest from reference TRBV9 and TRBJ1-3, the complete variable domain is DSGVTQTPKHLITATGQRVTLRCSPRSGDLSVYWYQQSLDQGLQFLIQYYNGEERAKGNILERFSAQQFPDLHSELNLSSLELGDSALYFCASSVAGSTIYFGEGSWLTVV.

By frequency in the sample, this clonotype is large. The rearrangement joins TRBV20-1 to TRBJ2-7; 8 bases map to TRBD2. V was pared by 4 bases and J by 5 bases, with 16 bases of the junction left unmatched. CDR1 and CDR2 from the germline V gene are DFQATT and SNEGSKA (reference sequence). This CDR3 has 16 amino acids. CDR3 in amino acids: CSANPLRGLAFHEQYF. As DNA, the CDR3 is TGCAGTGCTAATCCGCTACGAGGACTAGCCTTCCACGAGCAGTACTTC.

In this sample, this clonotype is medium-sized (0.01 to 0.1%). The chain is built from TRBV7-2 and TRBJ2-3, with no clear D. Germline CDR1 SGHTA, CDR2 FQGNSA. This CDR3 region has 14 residues. Trimming shortened V by 6 bases and J by 0 bases, and 10 bases separated the two germline ends. The CDR3, as DNA: TGTGCCAGCAGATTCGGACCTAGCACAGATACGCAGTATTTT. Amino acids: CASRFGPSTDTQYF.

Of note for this clonotype: The junction differs from germline at one of its ends, possibly a read error. The chain joins TRBV20-1 to TRBJ2-3; D might be TRBD2 (6 bases). This CDR3 comprises 11 residues. Germline CDR1 is DFQATT and CDR2 is SNEGSKA (reference sequence). CDR3 sequence reads: CNATQGAGGYF. In DNA form, the CDR3 reads TGCAATGCTACGCAGGGAGCCGGGGGGTATTTT.

By proportion, this clonotype is medium-sized. The rearrangement links TRBV28 to TRBJ1-2; D possibly corresponds to TRBD1 (5 bases). The CDR3 has 15 residues. V was trimmed by 7 bases and J by 0 bases, leaving 15 bases between them. Germline values: CDR1 MDHEN, CDR2 SYDVKM. CDR3 nucleotides: TGTGCCAGCACCACTCCGGCAGGGACTAACTATGGCTACACCTTC. Residues: CASTTPAGTNYGYTF.

Sample share makes this clonotype medium-sized. J is TRBJ2-5 and V is TRBV5-6, with TRBD2 matching 12 bases. V was pared by 1 base and J by 3 bases, with 4 bases of the junction left unmatched. This CDR3 region has 16 residues. From germline, CDR1 is SGHDT and CDR2 YYEEEE. CDR3 sequence (DNA): TGTGCCAGCAGCTTGAGTCTAGCGGGGGGGGAAGAGACCCAGTACTTC. It specifies CASSLSLAGGEETQYF.

In this sample, this clonotype is medium-sized. V is TRBV29-1 and J is TRBJ1-1; possibly TRBD1 for D (6 bases). Between the trimmed V and J ends, which lost 3 bases and 9 bases, there was a span of 14 bases. CDR1 SQVTM and CDR2 ANQGSEA come from the germline V gene. The CDR3 loop spans 12 amino acids. The CDR3 nucleotides read TGCAGCGTTGACCCCGACAGGAGCAAAGCTTTCTTT. Amino acids: CSVDPDRSKAFF.

Within the sample, this clonotype is medium-sized. This chain joins TRBV6-6 and TRBJ2-7; TRBD1 matches 8 bases. This CDR3 region has 14 residues. Looked up from germline, CDR1 is MNHNY and CDR2 is SVGAGI (reference sequence). The ends lost 6 bases at V and 2 bases at J; junction bases unmatched: 6. The CDR3 protein is CASRGGQGAYEQYF. As DNA, the CDR3 is TGTGCCAGCAGGGGAGGACAGGGAGCCTACGAGCAGTACTTC.

In its sample, this clonotype is medium-sized. The chain carries TRBV28 and TRBJ2-6; D is ambiguous. V was pared by 3 bases and J by 0 bases, with 18 bases between. Per the germline V gene, CDR1 is MDHEN and CDR2 is SYDVKM. The CDR3 totals 19 residues. The CDR3 loop is CASSFGYEIKGSGANVLTF. The CDR3 DNA follows: TGTGCCAGCAGTTTCGGGTACGAGATAAAAGGCTCTGGGGCCAACGTCCTGACTTTC.

In this sample, this clonotype is medium-sized. The chain combines TRBV20-1 with TRBJ1-5; no clear D gene. Germline assignment: CDR1 DFQATT and CDR2 SNEGSKA (reference sequence). This CDR3 has 13 amino acids. Trimming took 1 base from V and 5 from J, leaving 9 bases between them. CDR3 nucleotide sequence: TGCAGTGCTAGAGTTCCCGGGGATCAGCCCCAGCATTTT. It yields the protein CSARVPGDQPQHF.

This clonotype is deemed medium-sized. This chain links TRBV11-3 with TRBJ1-5; D call uncertain. CDR3 length: 13 amino acids. V lost 0 bases to trimming and J lost 4 bases, with 4 bases between them. Germline loops: CDR1 SGHNT, CDR2 YENEEA. The CDR3 nucleotides are TGTGCCAGCAGCTTAGAGTCTAATCAGCCCCAGCATTTT. It codes for CASSLESNQPQHF.

By frequency in the sample, this clonotype is large. The rearrangement uses TRBV20-1 and TRBJ2-1; no clear D. V was clipped by 0 bases and J by 6 bases, with 9 bases between them. The CDR3 length is 13 residues. Germline V gene data show CDR1 as DFQATT and CDR2 as SNEGSKA (reference sequence). In DNA, the CDR3 is TGCAGTGCTAGAGATTCGACCTCCAATGAGCAGTTCTTC. Protein: CSARDSTSNEQFF.

This clonotype ranks as medium-sized. CDR3 protein: CASSYETGANPPLHF. The CDR3 nucleotides are TGTGCCAGCAGTTACGAGACAGGGGCGAATCCACCCCTCCACTTT. The chain recombines TRBV6-2 or TRBV6-3 with TRBJ1-6; 8 nucleotides match TRBD1. Germline CDR1 and CDR2: MNHEY and SVGEGT. This CDR3 is 15 amino acids long. V was clipped by 2 bases and J by 11 bases; unmatched bases: 8.

Relative to its sample, this clonotype is medium-sized (0.01 to 0.1%). The chain combines TRBV4-3 with TRBJ2-2, with D unclear. Germline V gene lookup returns CDR1 LGHNA and CDR2 YSLEER. This CDR3 region has 13 residues. V was pared by 3 bases and J by 2 bases, with 4 bases between. The CDR3 here is CASSQPNTGELFF. The DNA for the CDR3 is TGCGCCAGCAGCCAGCCAAACACCGGGGAGCTGTTTTTT.